The 25 T cell receptor beta chains given below trace back to one sample, sequenced in a study of response to subunit inactivated influenza vaccine. TCRdb re-analysed the RT-PCR reads in MiXCR, keeping a single row per CDR3 protein. The repertoire holds 500,000 to 600,000 distinct CDR3 sequences, 10% to 15% seen once, with approximately 14% in the top ten. This sample comprised PBMCs from blood, obtained 45 days after vaccination. The receptors derive from a man between 50 and 59 years old who received an inactivated influenza vaccine.

This clonotype was observed a handful of times. The chain combines TRBV2 with TRBJ2-7; D perhaps matches TRBD2 (6 bases). Germline CDR1 SNHLY, CDR2 FYNNEI. The V end lost 6 bases, the J end lost 4 bases, and 19 bases lay between the germline ends. CDR3 length: 15 residues. The CDR3 coding sequence is TGTGCCAGCAGGGCCGGGGTGGAGGGGACGTACGAGCAGTACTTC. This translates into CASRAGVEGTYEQYF.

In its sample, this clonotype was seen a few times. The rearrangement uses TRBV10-2 and TRBJ2-5; D is ambiguous. The CDR3 covers 13 residues. CDR1 and CDR2 (germline): WSHSY, SAAADI. The V end was cut by 2 bases, the J end by 7 bases, with 11 bases between. This CDR3 reads CASSEAGSLTQYF. The DNA for the CDR3 is TGCGCCAGCAGTGAGGCAGGCTCTTTGACCCAGTACTTC.

This clonotype was counted many times. The rearrangement uses TRBV5-1 and TRBJ2-1; a weak D match, TRBD2 (6 bases). The V gene lost 3 bases and the J gene lost 6 bases, with 10 bases spanning the gap. Germline V lookup: CDR1 SGHRS, CDR2 YFSETQ. The CDR3 contains 13 residues. The DNA of the CDR3 is TGCGCCAGCAGCTCCGGGAGTTCCAATGAGCAGTTCTTC. Amino acids: CASSSGSSNEQFF. The whole variable domain, remainder taken from reference TRBV5-1 and TRBJ2-1, is KAGVTQTPRYLIKTRGQQVTLSCSPISGHRSVSWYQQTPGQGLQFLFEYFSETQRNKGNFPGRFSGRQFSNSRSEMNVSTLELGDSALYLCASSSGSSNEQFFGPGTRLTVL.

The chain has TRBV5-1 and TRBJ2-1; 7 positions agree with TRBD2. The V gene's germline CDR1 is SGHRS and CDR2 YFSETQ. This CDR3 is built from 14 residues. Germline trimming cut 0 bases from V and 8 bases from J; bases unmatched to any gene: 5. The CDR3, as DNA: TGCGCCAGCAGCTTGGCTACTAGCGTCCATGAGCAGTTCTTC. It codes for CASSLATSVHEQFF.

The chain combines TRBV6-1 with TRBJ2-3; D might be TRBD2 (5 bases). V lost 5 bases and J 6 bases, leaving 12 bases between the germline ends. The CDR3 covers 13 residues. Germline V gene lookup returns CDR1 MNHNS and CDR2 SASEGT. The CDR3 region is CASSRQERDTQYF. The CDR3 nucleotides read TGTGCCAGCAGTCGGCAAGAGCGGGATACGCAGTATTTT.

The V and J genes are TRBV5-1 and TRBJ2-1; the D gene is possibly TRBD1 (8 bases). Germline V gene sequence: CDR1 SGHRS, CDR2 YFSETQ. CDR3 length: 15 residues. Deletions cut 4 bases from V and 6 bases from J, with 17 bases between. CDR3 nucleotides: TGCGCCAGCAGCCCCTACAGGGGGGGAATCAATGAGCAGTTCTTC. Translated: CASSPYRGGINEQFF.

This chain uses TRBV15 with TRBJ2-5; 11 bases fit TRBD2. This CDR3 is built from 15 residues. The V gene end was trimmed by 1 base and the J gene end by 2 bases; junction bases not matched to a gene: 0. Germline V gene sequence: CDR1 LNHNV, CDR2 YYDKDF (reference sequence). The CDR3 bases are TGTGCCACCAGCAGAGGGACTAGCGGGCAAGAGACCCAGTACTTC. It yields the protein CATSRGTSGQETQYF.

This clonotype was observed at least ten times. The chain joins TRBV5-6 to TRBJ2-3; tentatively, D is TRBD2 (6 bases). The CDR3 runs to 14 residues. Between the trimmed V and J ends, which lost 4 bases and 0 bases, there was a span of 9 bases. CDR1 SGHDT and CDR2 YYEEEE come from the germline V gene. The CDR3 sequence: CASSQDYSTDTQYF. The DNA for the CDR3 is TGTGCCAGCAGCCAGGACTATAGCACAGATACGCAGTATTTT.

The V call is TRBV24-1, the J call TRBJ1-4; D is unresolved. V was cut by 4 bases and J by 8 bases, with 13 bases left in between. Germline CDR1 KGHDR, CDR2 SFDVKD. The CDR3 runs to 14 residues. The DNA of the CDR3 is TGTGCCACCAGTGAGACTGGACCTCTGGAAAAACTGTTTTTT. It specifies CATSETGPLEKLFF.

This clonotype was detected many times. The genes are TRBV7-2 and TRBJ2-1; D tentatively fits TRBD1 or TRBD2 (6 bases each). V lost 2 bases, J lost 10 bases, and 18 bases lay in between. The CDR3 runs to 15 residues. CDR1 is SGHTA, CDR2 FQGNSA, per germline. CDR3 bases: TGTGCCAGCAGCTTATACATGCGGGACACCAAGGAGCAGTTCTTC. Translation: CASSLYMRDTKEQFF. Looking up the rest from reference TRBV7-2 and TRBJ2-1 gives the full variable domain: GAGVSQSPSNKVTEKGKDVELRCDPISGHTALYWYRQSLGQGLEFLIYFQGNSAPDKSGLPSDRFSAERTGGSVSTLTIQRTQQEDSAVYLCASSLYMRDTKEQFFGPGTRLTVL.

There are many counts of this clonotype. J is TRBJ1-2 and V is TRBV20-1; unclear D gene. Germline CDR1 and CDR2: DFQATT and SNEGSKA (reference sequence). The CDR3 is 13 residues long. V was shortened by 5 bases and J by 6 bases, with 16 bases between the two germline ends. The CDR3 bases are TGCAGTGCTCCGAGAGATGGGTTACATGGCTACACCTTC. This translates into CSAPRDGLHGYTF.

The rearrangement joins TRBV6-2 or TRBV6-3 to TRBJ2-5, with D uncertain. The V gene's germline CDR1 is MNHEY and CDR2 SVGEGT. This CDR3 has 13 residues. V lost 5 bases, J lost 2 bases, and 9 bases lay in between. Here the CDR3 DNA reads TGTGCCAGCAGTCGACACCCACAAGAGACCCAGTACTTC. Protein product: CASSRHPQETQYF.

In this sample, this clonotype turned up a few times. The chain couples TRBV6-1 to TRBJ2-1; 7 bases are a match to TRBD2. The germline V gene encodes CDR1 MNHNS and CDR2 SASEGT. This CDR3 region has 15 residues. Losses at the gene ends were 10 bases for V and 4 bases for J; bases not matched to a gene: 13. CDR3 protein: CATQRSGAEYNEQFF. CDR3 nucleotides: TGTGCCACACAACGAAGCGGGGCTGAATACAATGAGCAGTTCTTC.

This clonotype was seen at least ten times. The chain couples TRBV7-9 to TRBJ2-3, with D maybe TRBD1 (6 bases). V lost 3 bases, J lost 3 bases, and 10 bases lay in between. Germline lookup yields CDR1 SEHNR and CDR2 FQNEAQ (reference sequence). CDR3 length equals 14 residues. CDR3 sequence reads: CASSLVQGTDTQYF. CDR3 DNA: TGTGCCAGCAGCTTGGTCCAGGGGACAGATACGCAGTATTTT.

This clonotype was seen more than once but under ten times. This chain uses TRBV12-3 or TRBV12-4 with TRBJ2-6, with no clear D. Deletions cut 3 bases from V and 0 bases from J, with 9 bases between. The CDR3 sequence is 16 residues long. The CDR3 loop reads CASSFRGNSGANVLTF. The CDR3 coding sequence is TGTGCCAGCAGTTTTAGAGGCAACTCTGGGGCCAACGTCCTGACTTTC.

A few counts support this clonotype. This sequence joins TRBV20-1 and TRBJ1-2, with D unresolved. V dropped 1 base and J dropped 8 bases, with 17 bases sitting between them. From germline, CDR1 is DFQATT and CDR2 SNEGSKA (reference sequence). The CDR3 spans 14 residues. CDR3 DNA sequence: TGCAGTGCTAGAGGAGGTGGAAAGGGCTACGGCTACACCTTC. Amino acid sequence: CSARGGGKGYGYTF.

This clonotype has more than one count but fewer than ten. The chain employs TRBV5-1 and TRBJ2-2, with D hard to call. CDR1 is SGHRS and CDR2 is YFSETQ in the germline V gene. V dropped 1 base and J dropped 0 bases, with 10 bases sitting between them. This CDR3 spans 16 amino acids. Here the CDR3 DNA reads TGCGCCAGCAGCTTGCTGAGAGGCCCGAACACCGGGGAGCTGTTTTTT. Its translation is CASSLLRGPNTGELFF. Combining the CDR3 with reference TRBV5-1 and TRBJ2-2 gives the whole variable domain KAGVTQTPRYLIKTRGQQVTLSCSPISGHRSVSWYQQTPGQGLQFLFEYFSETQRNKGNFPGRFSGRQFSNSRSEMNVSTLELGDSALYLCASSLLRGPNTGELFFGEGSRLTVL.

This clonotype was picked up a small number of times. V usage is TRBV4-1 and J usage is TRBJ1-3; 7 bases align to TRBD1. J gave up 0 bases and V 1 base, and 3 bases lay outside the gene matches. Germline CDR1 reads MGHRA; CDR2 reads YSYEKL. The CDR3 sequence is 16 residues long. CDR3 in DNA: TGCGCCAGCAGCCAAGTGGGACAGCTCTCTGGAAACACCATATATTTT. Its protein product is CASSQVGQLSGNTIYF.

This chain uses TRBV11-2 with TRBJ2-7, with TRBD2 matching 7 bases. This CDR3 is 19 amino acids long. V dropped 1 base and J dropped 6; count of bases not matched to a gene: 21. From germline, CDR1 is SGHAT and CDR2 FQNNGV. The CDR3 nucleotides read TGTGCCAGCAGCTTAGTCTTTTCCATTTGGCGGGAGAGACTAAGCGAGCAGTACTTC. As protein: CASSLVFSIWRERLSEQYF.

This clonotype was detected many times. V usage is TRBV29-1 and J usage is TRBJ2-7; D call uncertain. V was pared by 0 bases and J by 3 bases, with 6 bases between. The CDR3 length is 12 residues. Germline values: CDR1 SQVTM, CDR2 ANQGSEA. The CDR3 is CSVEEGLYEQYF. Written as DNA, the CDR3 is TGCAGCGTTGAAGAAGGGCTCTACGAGCAGTACTTC.

This clonotype occurred a few times. It may be a read error: a sequence one base away is much more abundant. The chain links TRBV20-1 to TRBJ2-3, with D perhaps matching TRBD2 (5 bases). In germline, CDR1 is DFQATT, CDR2 SNEGSKA (reference sequence). The CDR3 consists of 17 residues. The CDR3 reads CCARDRSPSTSTDTQYF. DNA of the CDR3: TGCTGTGCTAGAGATCGGTCTCCTAGCACTTCCACAGATACGCAGTATTTT.

Many counts were recorded for this clonotype. The chain links TRBV7-3 to TRBJ2-3; TRBD2 is a possible D gene (6 bases). CDR1 SGHTA and CDR2 FQGTGA come from the germline V gene. Trimming cost V 0 bases and J 1 base, with 8 bases left between them. CDR3 length: 15 amino acids. In DNA form, the CDR3 reads TGTGCCAGCAGCTTAACGGGACTCCGCACAGATACGCAGTATTTT. It encodes CASSLTGLRTDTQYF.

The table lists this clonotype with a few counts. The chain recombines TRBV7-2 with TRBJ2-5, with 9 bases lining up with TRBD2. This CDR3 is built from 16 residues. The germline CDR1 and CDR2 sequences are SGHTA and FQGNSA. The trim removed 0 bases at V and 4 bases at J, leaving 6 bases unmatched. CDR3 DNA sequence: TGTGCCAGCAGCTTAGCTCCCCTGACTAGCGGAGAGACCCAGTACTTC. Amino acid sequence: CASSLAPLTSGETQYF.

This clonotype came up many times. The chain recombines TRBV7-3 with TRBJ2-2; 8 bases map to TRBD2. With V trimmed by 4 bases and J by 6 bases, 7 bases remained unmatched. The CDR3 runs to 15 residues. In germline, CDR1 is SGHTA, CDR2 FQGTGA. The CDR3 reads CASSSDGLASGELFF. The CDR3 nucleotides are TGTGCCAGCAGCTCCGACGGACTAGCATCCGGGGAGCTGTTTTTT.

This clonotype has at least ten counts. The genes are TRBV6-5 and TRBJ2-1, with 10 nucleotides matching TRBD2. Trimming took 0 bases from V and 6 from J; bases not matched to a gene: 5. The V gene's germline CDR1 is MNHEY and CDR2 SVGAGI. The CDR3 sequence is 16 residues long. Here the CDR3 DNA reads TGTGCCAGCAGTTACTCGTGGCTAGCGGGAGCCAATGAGCAGTTCTTC. This sequence encodes CASSYSWLAGANEQFF.